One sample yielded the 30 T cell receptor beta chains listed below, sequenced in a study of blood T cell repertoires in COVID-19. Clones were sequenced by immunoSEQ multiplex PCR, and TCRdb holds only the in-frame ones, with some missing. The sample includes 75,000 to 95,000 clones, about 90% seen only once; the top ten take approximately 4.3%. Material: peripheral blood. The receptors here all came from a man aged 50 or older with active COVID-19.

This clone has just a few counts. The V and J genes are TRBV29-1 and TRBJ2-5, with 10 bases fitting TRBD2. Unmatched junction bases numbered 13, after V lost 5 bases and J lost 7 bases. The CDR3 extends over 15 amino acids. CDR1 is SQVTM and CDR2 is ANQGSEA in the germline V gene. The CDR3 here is CSVLSASGSGGTQYF. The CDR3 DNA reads TGCAGCGTTTTAAGTGCTAGCGGGAGTGGGGGGACCCAGTACTTC.

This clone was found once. The CDR3 coding sequence is TGCGCCAGCAGCTCACAGGGGGCAGTGACACGTGAAGCTTTCTTT. It translates to CASSSQGAVTREAFF. The V call is TRBV5-1, the J call TRBJ1-1, with TRBD1 matching over 9 bases. CDR3 length: 15 amino acids. From germline, CDR1 is SGHRS and CDR2 YFSETQ. V was pared by 3 bases and J by 7 bases, with 10 bases of the junction left unmatched.

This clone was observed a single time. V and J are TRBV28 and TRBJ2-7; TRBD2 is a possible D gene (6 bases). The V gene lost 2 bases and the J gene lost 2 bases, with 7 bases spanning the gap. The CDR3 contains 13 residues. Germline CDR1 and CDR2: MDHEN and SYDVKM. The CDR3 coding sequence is TGTGCCAGCAGTTTAGCGGGAACCTACGAGCAGTACTTC. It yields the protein CASSLAGTYEQYF.

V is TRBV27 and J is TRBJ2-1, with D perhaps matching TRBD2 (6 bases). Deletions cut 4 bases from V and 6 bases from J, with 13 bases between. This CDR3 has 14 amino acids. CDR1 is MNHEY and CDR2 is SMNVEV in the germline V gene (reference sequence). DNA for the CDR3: TGTGCCAGCAGTTCCCGGGGAGGCTCCAATGAGCAGTTCTTC. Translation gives CASSSRGGSNEQFF.

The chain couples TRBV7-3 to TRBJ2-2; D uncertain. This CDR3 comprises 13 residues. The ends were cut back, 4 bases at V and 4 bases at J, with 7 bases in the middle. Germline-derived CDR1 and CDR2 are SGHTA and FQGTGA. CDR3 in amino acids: CASSSSGTGELFF. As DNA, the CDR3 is TGTGCCAGCAGCTCCTCCGGCACCGGGGAGCTGTTTTTT.

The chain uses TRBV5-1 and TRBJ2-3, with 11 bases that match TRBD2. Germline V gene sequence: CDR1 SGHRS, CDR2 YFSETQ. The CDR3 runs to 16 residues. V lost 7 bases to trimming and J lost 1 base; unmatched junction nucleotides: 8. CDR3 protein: CASQLAGGAGTDTQYF. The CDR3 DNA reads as TGCGCCAGCCAGCTAGCGGGAGGAGCTGGCACAGATACGCAGTATTTT.

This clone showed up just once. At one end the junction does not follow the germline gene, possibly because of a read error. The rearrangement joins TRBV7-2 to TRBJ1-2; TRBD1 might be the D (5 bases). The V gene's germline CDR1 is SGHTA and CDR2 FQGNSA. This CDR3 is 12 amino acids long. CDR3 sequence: CASSLEAGMHFF. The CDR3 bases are TGTGCCAGCAGCTTAGAAGCAGGGATGCACTTCTTC. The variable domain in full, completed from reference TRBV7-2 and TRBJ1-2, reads GAGVSQSPSNKVTEKGKDVELRCDPISGHTALYWYRQSLGQGLEFLIYFQGNSAPDKSGLPSDRFSAERTGGSVSTLTIQRTQQEDSAVYLCASSLEAGMHFFGSGTRLTVV.

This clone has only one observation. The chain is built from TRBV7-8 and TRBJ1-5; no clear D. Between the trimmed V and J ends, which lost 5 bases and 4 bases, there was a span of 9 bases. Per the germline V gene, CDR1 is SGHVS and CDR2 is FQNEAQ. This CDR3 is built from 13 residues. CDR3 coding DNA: TGTGCCAGCAGCCCTCGTCCTAATCAGCCCCAGCATTTT. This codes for CASSPRPNQPQHF.

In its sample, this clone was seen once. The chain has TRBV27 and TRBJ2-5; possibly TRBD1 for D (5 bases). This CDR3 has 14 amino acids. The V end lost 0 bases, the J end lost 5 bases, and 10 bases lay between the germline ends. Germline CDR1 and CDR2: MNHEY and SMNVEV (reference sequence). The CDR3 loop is CASSLSRQKETQYF. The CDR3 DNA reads TGTGCCAGCAGTTTATCGAGACAGAAGGAGACCCAGTACTTC.

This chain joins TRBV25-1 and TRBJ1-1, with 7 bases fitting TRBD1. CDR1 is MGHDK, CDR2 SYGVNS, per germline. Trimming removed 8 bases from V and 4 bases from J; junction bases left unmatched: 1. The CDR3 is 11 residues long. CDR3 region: CASAGGTEAFF. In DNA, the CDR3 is TGTGCCAGCGCAGGGGGCACTGAAGCTTTCTTT.

CDR3 DNA sequence: TGTGCCAGCACCTCAGACAGTTATAATTCACCCCTCCACTTT. This gives the protein CASTSDSYNSPLHF. The chain carries TRBV2 and TRBJ1-6; maybe TRBD1 (5 bases). Germline CDR1 reads SNHLY; CDR2 reads FYNNEI. The CDR3 loop spans 14 amino acids. V was shortened by 7 bases and J by 4 bases, with 11 bases between the two germline ends. Full variable domain (remainder filled in from reference TRBV2 and TRBJ1-6): EPEVTQTPSHQVTQMGQEVILRCVPISNHLYFYWYRQILGQKVEFLVSFYNNEISEKSEIFDDQFSVERPDGSNFTLKIRSTKLEDSAMYFCASTSDSYNSPLHFGNGTRLTVT.

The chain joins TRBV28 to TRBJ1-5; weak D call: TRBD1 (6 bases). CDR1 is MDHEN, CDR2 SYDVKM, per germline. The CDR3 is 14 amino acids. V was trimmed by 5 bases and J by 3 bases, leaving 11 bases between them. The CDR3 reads CASSPRQANQPQHF. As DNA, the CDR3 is TGTGCCAGCAGTCCTAGACAGGCCAATCAGCCCCAGCATTTT.

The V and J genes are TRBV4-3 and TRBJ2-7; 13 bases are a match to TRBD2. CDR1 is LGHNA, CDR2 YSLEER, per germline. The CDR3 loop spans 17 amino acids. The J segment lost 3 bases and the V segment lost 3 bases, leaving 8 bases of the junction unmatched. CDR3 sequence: CASSHGTSGEVIYEQYF. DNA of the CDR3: TGCGCCAGCAGCCATGGGACTAGCGGGGAGGTGATCTACGAGCAGTACTTC.

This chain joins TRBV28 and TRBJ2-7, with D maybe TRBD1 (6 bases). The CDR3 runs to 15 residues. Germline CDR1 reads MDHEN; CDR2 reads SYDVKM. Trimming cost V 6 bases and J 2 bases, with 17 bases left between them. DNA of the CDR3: TGTGCCAGCAGCCTACCAGGGGCGGATACCTACGAGCAGTACTTC. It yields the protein CASSLPGADTYEQYF.

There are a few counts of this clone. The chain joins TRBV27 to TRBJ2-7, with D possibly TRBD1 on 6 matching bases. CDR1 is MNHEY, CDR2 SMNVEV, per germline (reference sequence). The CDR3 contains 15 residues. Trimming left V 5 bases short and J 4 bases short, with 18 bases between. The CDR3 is CASSKLQGIEYEQYF. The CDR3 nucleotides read TGTGCCAGCAGTAAATTACAGGGTATCGAATACGAGCAGTACTTC.

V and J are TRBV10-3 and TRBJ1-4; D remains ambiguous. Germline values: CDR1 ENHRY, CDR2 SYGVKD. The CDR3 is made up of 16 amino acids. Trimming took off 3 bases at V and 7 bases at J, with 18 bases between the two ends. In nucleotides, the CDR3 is TGTGCCATCAGTGACCCCGGCCGGGGAGCGGGTGAAAAACTGTTTTTT. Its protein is CAISDPGRGAGEKLFF.

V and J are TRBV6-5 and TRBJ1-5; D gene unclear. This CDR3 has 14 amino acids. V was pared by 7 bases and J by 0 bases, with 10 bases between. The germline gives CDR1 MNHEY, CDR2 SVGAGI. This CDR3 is CASTLRSSNQPQHF. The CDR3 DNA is TGTGCCAGCACTCTCAGAAGTAGCAATCAGCCCCAGCATTTT.

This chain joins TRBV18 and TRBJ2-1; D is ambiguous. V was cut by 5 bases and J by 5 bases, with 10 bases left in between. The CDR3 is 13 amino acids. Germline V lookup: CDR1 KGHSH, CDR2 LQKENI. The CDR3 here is CASSSSIDNEQFF. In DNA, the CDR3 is TGTGCCAGCTCATCGAGTATAGACAATGAGCAGTTCTTC.

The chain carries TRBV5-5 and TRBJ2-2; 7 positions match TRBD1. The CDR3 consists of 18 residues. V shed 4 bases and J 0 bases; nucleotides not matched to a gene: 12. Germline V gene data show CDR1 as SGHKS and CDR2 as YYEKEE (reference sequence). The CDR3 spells CASSRNPPGQTNTGELFF. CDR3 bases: TGTGCCAGCAGCAGGAACCCCCCGGGACAGACGAACACCGGGGAGCTGTTTTTT.

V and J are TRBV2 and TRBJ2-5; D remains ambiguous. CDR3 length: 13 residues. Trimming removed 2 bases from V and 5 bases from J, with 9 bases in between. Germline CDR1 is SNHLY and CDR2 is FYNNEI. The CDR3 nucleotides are TGTGCCAGCAGTGAACCGGGTATGGAGACCCAGTACTTC. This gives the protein CASSEPGMETQYF.

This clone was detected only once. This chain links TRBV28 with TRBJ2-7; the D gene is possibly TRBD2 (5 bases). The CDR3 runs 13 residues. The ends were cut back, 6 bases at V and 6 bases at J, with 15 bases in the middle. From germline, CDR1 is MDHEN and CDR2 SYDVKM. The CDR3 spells CASRQRVGSEQYF. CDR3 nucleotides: TGTGCCAGCAGGCAAAGGGTGGGGAGCGAGCAGTACTTC.

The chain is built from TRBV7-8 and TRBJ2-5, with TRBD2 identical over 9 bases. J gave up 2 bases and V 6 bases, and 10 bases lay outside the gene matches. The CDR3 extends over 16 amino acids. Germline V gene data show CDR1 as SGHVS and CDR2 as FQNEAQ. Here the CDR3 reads CASRNQRGANQETQYF. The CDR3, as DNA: TGTGCCAGCAGGAACCAGCGGGGGGCAAATCAAGAGACCCAGTACTTC.

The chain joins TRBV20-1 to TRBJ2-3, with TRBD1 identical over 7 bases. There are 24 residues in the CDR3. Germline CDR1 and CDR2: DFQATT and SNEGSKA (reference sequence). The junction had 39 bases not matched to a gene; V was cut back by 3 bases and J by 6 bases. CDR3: CSASSSRPLRKFKFLRGGSDTQYF. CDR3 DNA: TGCAGTGCTAGTTCATCCCGTCCATTGAGGAAGTTCAAGTTCTTAAGAGGGGGCTCGGATACGCAGTATTTT.

In DNA, the CDR3 is TGTGCCAGTAGTGGGCAGGGAAGCAATCAGCCCCAGCATTTT. This translates into CASSGQGSNQPQHF. The chain joins TRBV19 to TRBJ1-5; weak D call: TRBD1 (5 bases). The CDR3 spans 14 residues. Germline CDR1 and CDR2: LNHDA and SQIVND (reference sequence). Trimming shortened V by 5 bases and J by 1 base, and 9 bases separated the two germline ends.

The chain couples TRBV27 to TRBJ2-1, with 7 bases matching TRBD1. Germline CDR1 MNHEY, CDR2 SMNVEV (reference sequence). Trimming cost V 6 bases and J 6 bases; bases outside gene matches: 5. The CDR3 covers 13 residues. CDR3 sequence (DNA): TGTGCCAGCAGGAGGGACAGTCTCAATGAGCAGTTCTTC. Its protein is CASRRDSLNEQFF.

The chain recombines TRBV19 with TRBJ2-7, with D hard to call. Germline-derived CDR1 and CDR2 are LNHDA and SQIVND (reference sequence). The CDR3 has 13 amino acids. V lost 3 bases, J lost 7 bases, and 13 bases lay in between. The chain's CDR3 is CASSIDKVGEQYF. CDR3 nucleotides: TGTGCCAGTAGTATTGACAAGGTGGGTGAGCAGTACTTC.

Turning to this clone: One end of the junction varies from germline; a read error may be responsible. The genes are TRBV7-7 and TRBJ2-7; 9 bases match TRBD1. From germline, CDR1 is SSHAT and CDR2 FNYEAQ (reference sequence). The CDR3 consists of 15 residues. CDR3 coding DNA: TGTGCTAGCAGCCCCCGGGACAGGGTAGCCTACGAGCAGTACTTC. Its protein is CASSPRDRVAYEQYF.

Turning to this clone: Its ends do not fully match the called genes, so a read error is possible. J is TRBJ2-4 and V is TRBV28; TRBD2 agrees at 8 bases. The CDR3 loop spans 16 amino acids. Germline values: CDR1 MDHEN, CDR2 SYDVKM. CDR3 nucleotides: TGCAGCTCGCAGTTAAGGGCTAGCGGGCAAAGTGGTATTCAGTACTTC. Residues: CSSQLRASGQSGIQYF.

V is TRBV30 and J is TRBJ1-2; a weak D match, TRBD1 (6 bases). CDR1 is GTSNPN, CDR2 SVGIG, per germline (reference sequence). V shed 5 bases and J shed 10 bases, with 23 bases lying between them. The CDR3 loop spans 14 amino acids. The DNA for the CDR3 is TGTGCCTGGCTAGGGAAGGACAGATCTTCCCCCTACACCTTC. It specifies CAWLGKDRSSPYTF.

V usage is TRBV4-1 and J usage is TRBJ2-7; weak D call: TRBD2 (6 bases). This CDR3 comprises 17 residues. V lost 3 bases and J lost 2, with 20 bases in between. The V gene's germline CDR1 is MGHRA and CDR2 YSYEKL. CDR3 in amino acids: CASSQGLAGKAPYEQYF. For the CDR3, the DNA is TGCGCCAGCAGCCAGGGCTTGGCGGGGAAAGCGCCCTACGAGCAGTACTTC.